Below are 11 T cell receptor beta chains sequenced from a single sample in a study of Graves' ophthalmopathy and Graves' hyperthyroidism (dated by TCRdb to the late 2010s). The sample was run on an Illumina HiSeq 2000. For repertoire sequencing, the TCR beta CDR3 regions were amplified from RNA transcripts. The first round was an RT-PCR using HTBI primers with the Qiagen OneStep RT-PCR kit, and this first round was followed by a second-round multiplex PCR, then size selection and purification. TCRdb reprocessing: public reads trimmed at Q25 with fastp, clones called with MiXCR, in-frame beta chains kept. For every CDR3 protein sequence, its rows merge into one entry that carries the most common genes and DNA. The sample yields about 400,000 distinct CDR3 sequences; approximately 20% were counted once. The ten largest clones capture more than 1.5% of the sample. The sequenced material came from peripheral blood. The origin of the receptors is a woman between 18 and 29 years old with Graves' ophthalmopathy. Donor details come from another sample of the same person, matched by shared clones.

The chain has TRBV30 and TRBJ1-6; D unclear. The CDR3 is made up of 15 amino acids. Deletions cut 3 bases from V and 0 bases from J, with 9 bases between. CDR1 and CDR2 from the germline V gene are GTSNPN and SVGIG (reference sequence). The CDR3 reads CAWRSSSSYNSPLHF. In DNA, the CDR3 is TGTGCCTGGAGATCATCGAGCTCCTATAATTCACCCCTCCACTTT.

This clonotype was seen a few times. The rearrangement uses TRBV3-2 and TRBJ2-7; TRBD2 is the table's D call and was not checked against the DNA. TRBV3-2 is given as a pseudogene. The CDR3 has 16 residues. The DNA for the CDR3 is TGTGCCAGCAGCCACCCTAGCGGGGGCCTCTCCTACGAGCAGTACTTC. Translated, it gives CASSHPSGGLSYEQYF.

The V and J genes are TRBV29-1 and TRBJ2-2; 10 nucleotides align to TRBD2. This CDR3 comprises 15 residues. The trim removed 3 bases at V and 6 bases at J, leaving 7 bases unmatched. The V gene's germline CDR1 is SQVTM and CDR2 ANQGSEA. This CDR3 is CSVELGTSVAGELFF. In DNA, the CDR3 is TGCAGCGTTGAGTTAGGGACTAGCGTGGCCGGGGAGCTGTTTTTT.

This clonotype was observed many times. V and J are TRBV9 and TRBJ2-6; D gene unclear. CDR3 length: 15 residues. Germline values: CDR1 SGDLS, CDR2 YYNGEE. Trimming took off 4 bases at V and 1 base at J, with 9 bases between the two ends. The CDR3 protein is CASSIFGSGANVLTF. The CDR3, as DNA: TGTGCCAGCAGCATATTCGGGTCTGGGGCCAACGTCCTGACTTTC.

The table lists this clonotype with many counts. This sequence joins TRBV27 and TRBJ1-1; a possible D gene is TRBD1 (5 bases). V gave up 2 bases and J gave up 6 bases, with 10 bases separating them. The CDR3 length is 13 residues. Germline CDR1 MNHEY, CDR2 SMNVEV (reference sequence). The CDR3 DNA is TGTGCCAGCAGTTTAGGGGGGATCGCTGAAGCTTTCTTT. Translating it yields CASSLGGIAEAFF.

This clonotype was seen many times. This chain connects TRBV19 to TRBJ1-1; D call uncertain. Germline CDR1 and CDR2: LNHDA and SQIVND (reference sequence). The V gene lost 2 bases and the J gene lost 4 bases, with 14 bases spanning the gap. The CDR3 is 15 residues long. For the CDR3, the DNA is TGTGCCAGTAGTATACCCCCACCAGGAGCCACTGAAGCTTTCTTT. Its protein is CASSIPPPGATEAFF.

The chain employs TRBV12-3 or TRBV12-4 and TRBJ2-4, with unresolved D. V dropped 6 bases and J dropped 0 bases, with 9 bases sitting between them. This CDR3 contains 14 residues. The CDR3 region is CASSMSIAKNIQYF. The CDR3 DNA reads as TGTGCCAGCAGCATGAGTATAGCCAAAAACATTCAGTACTTC.

This clonotype was observed many times. The chain links TRBV7-2 to TRBJ2-5; D uncertain. Per the germline V gene, CDR1 is SGHTA and CDR2 is FQGNSA. V was trimmed by 1 base and J by 1 base, leaving 4 bases between them. The CDR3 has 13 amino acids. The CDR3 here is CASSLESQETQYF. The DNA for the CDR3 is TGTGCCAGCAGCTTAGAATCCCAAGAGACCCAGTACTTC. Full variable domain (remainder filled in from reference TRBV7-2 and TRBJ2-5): GAGVSQSPSNKVTEKGKDVELRCDPISGHTALYWYRQSLGQGLEFLIYFQGNSAPDKSGLPSDRFSAERTGGSVSTLTIQRTQQEDSAVYLCASSLESQETQYFGPGTRLLVL.

This chain links TRBV12-3 or TRBV12-4 with TRBJ1-1; tentatively, D is TRBD1 (5 bases). The germline V and J ends were trimmed by 5 bases and 4 bases, with 14 bases remaining between them. This CDR3 spans 14 amino acids. CDR3 region: CASSPPGRGTEAFF. The CDR3 coding sequence is TGTGCCAGCAGTCCCCCCGGGAGGGGCACTGAAGCTTTCTTT.

This clonotype was seen only a few times. The gene calls are TRBV6-1 and TRBJ1-2; a weak D match, TRBD1 (6 bases). The CDR3 length is 14 residues. Germline V gives CDR1 MNHNS, CDR2 SASEGT. Trimming took off 5 bases at V and 3 bases at J, with 13 bases between the two ends. CDR3: CASSRHREDYGYTF. CDR3 sequence (DNA): TGTGCCAGCAGTAGACACAGGGAGGACTATGGCTACACCTTC.

This clonotype was seen ten or more times. This chain links TRBV12-3 or TRBV12-4 with TRBJ1-2; D is ambiguous. The ends were cut back, 5 bases at V and 3 bases at J, with 10 bases in the middle. The CDR3 has 13 residues. The CDR3 sequence: CASSHVSYYGYTF. DNA for the CDR3: TGTGCCAGCAGTCACGTTTCGTACTATGGCTACACCTTC.